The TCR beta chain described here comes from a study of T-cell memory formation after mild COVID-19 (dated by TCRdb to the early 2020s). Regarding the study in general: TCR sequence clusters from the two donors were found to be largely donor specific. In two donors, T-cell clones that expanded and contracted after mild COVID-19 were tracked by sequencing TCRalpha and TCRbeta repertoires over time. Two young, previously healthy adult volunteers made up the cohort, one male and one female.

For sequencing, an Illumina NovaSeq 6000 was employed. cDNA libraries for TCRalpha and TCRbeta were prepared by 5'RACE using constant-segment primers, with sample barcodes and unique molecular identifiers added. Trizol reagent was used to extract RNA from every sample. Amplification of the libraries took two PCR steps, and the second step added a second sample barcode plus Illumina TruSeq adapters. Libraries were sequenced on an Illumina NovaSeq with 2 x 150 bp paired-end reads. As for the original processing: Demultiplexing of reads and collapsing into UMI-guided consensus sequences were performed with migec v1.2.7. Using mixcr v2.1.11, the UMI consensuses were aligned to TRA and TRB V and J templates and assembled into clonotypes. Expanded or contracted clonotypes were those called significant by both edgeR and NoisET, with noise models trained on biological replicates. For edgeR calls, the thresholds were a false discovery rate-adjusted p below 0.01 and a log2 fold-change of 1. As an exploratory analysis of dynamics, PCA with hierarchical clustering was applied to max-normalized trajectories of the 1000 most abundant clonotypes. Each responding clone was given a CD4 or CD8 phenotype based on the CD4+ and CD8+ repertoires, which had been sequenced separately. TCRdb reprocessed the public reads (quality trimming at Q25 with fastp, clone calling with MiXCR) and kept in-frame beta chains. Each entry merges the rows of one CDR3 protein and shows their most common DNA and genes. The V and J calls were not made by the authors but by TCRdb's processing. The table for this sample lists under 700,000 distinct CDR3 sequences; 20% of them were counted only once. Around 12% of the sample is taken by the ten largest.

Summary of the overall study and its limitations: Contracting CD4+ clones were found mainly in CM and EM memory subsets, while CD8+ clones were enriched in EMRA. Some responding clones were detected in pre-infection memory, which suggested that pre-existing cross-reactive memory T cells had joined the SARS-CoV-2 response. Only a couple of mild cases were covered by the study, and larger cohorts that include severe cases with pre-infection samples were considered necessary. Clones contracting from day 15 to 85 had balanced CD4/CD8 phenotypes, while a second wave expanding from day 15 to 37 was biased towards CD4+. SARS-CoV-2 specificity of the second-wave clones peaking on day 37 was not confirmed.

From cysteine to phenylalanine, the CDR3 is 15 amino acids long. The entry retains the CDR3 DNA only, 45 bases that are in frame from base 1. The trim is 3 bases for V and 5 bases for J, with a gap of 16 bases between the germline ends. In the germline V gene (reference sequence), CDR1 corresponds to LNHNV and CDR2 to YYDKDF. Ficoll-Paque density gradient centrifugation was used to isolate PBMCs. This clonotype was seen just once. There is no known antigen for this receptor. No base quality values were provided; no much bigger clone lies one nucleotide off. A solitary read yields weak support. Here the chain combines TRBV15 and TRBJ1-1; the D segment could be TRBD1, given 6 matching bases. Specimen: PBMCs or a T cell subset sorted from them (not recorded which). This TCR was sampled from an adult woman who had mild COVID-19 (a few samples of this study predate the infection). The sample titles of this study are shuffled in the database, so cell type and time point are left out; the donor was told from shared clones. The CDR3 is CATSRGGAGRTEAFF. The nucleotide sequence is TGTGCCACCAGCAGGGGGGGGGCAGGGAGGACTGAAGCTTTCTTT.